These 14 T cell receptor beta chains were sequenced from one sample in a study of cytomegalovirus exposure and HLA in healthy donors. Amplification used 60 Vbeta primers and 13 Jbeta primers. Sequencing was performed with immunoSEQ multiplex PCR; in TCRdb, only in-frame clones are kept and a portion is missing. The data show some 38,000 clones, with over 40% seen just once and roughly 6.2% held by the top ten. Specimen: PBMCs. These receptors came from a woman between 40 and 50 years old in good health and CMV-seropositive.

This clone showed up just once. The gene calls are TRBV6-5 and TRBJ2-7; the match to TRBD2 covers 11 bases. Germline V gene lookup returns CDR1 MNHEY and CDR2 SVGAGI. The CDR3 extends over 15 amino acids. V trimming: 4 bases; J trimming: 0 bases; junction bases outside the gene matches: 2. This CDR3 reads CASSLAGGSSYEQYF. CDR3 coding DNA: TGTGCCAGCAGTTTAGCGGGAGGGAGCTCCTACGAGCAGTACTTC.

This chain's CDR3 is CASSRSGTDSYNEQFF. As DNA, the CDR3 is TGCGCCAGCAGCAGGTCCGGGACAGACTCCTACAATGAGCAGTTCTTC. V usage is TRBV5-1 and J usage is TRBJ2-1; the match to TRBD1 covers 7 bases. V was pared by 4 bases and J by 0 bases, with 7 bases of the junction left unmatched. Looked up from germline, CDR1 is SGHRS and CDR2 is YFSETQ. The CDR3 has 16 residues.

The J gene is TRBJ2-7, the V gene TRBV7-9; 8 nucleotides align to TRBD2. Germline V gene data show CDR1 as SEHNR and CDR2 as FQNEAQ (reference sequence). The junction had 4 bases not matched to a gene; V was cut back by 3 bases and J by 0 bases. This CDR3 is 15 amino acids long. The CDR3 nucleotides are TGTGCCAGCAGCTTGGCGGGGGGTCCCTCCTACGAGCAGTACTTC. Encoded protein: CASSLAGGPSYEQYF.

This chain connects TRBV5-1 to TRBJ2-5, with 8 bases matching TRBD1. The CDR3 has 16 amino acids. Per the germline V gene, CDR1 is SGHRS and CDR2 is YFSETQ. V trimming: 3 bases; J trimming: 4 bases; junction bases outside the gene matches: 11. The CDR3 coding sequence is TGCGCCAGCAGCTGGACAGGACAGGGCCAGGCAGAGACCCAGTACTTC. As protein: CASSWTGQGQAETQYF.

This chain joins TRBV6-5 and TRBJ1-1; no clear D gene. This CDR3 spans 12 amino acids. Trimming removed 6 bases at V and 5 bases at J, with 10 bases between. In germline, CDR1 is MNHEY, CDR2 SVGAGI. The CDR3 here is CASSQEPTEAFF. CDR3 sequence (DNA): TGTGCCAGCAGCCAGGAACCTACTGAAGCTTTCTTT.

This clone turned up a few times. The chain carries TRBV6-5 and TRBJ2-4; TRBD2 matches 7 bases. The CDR3 length is 15 residues. The germline V gene encodes CDR1 MNHEY and CDR2 SVGAGI. Losses at the gene ends were 7 bases for V and 0 bases for J; bases not matched to a gene: 6. The DNA of the CDR3 is TGTGCCAGCAACCCGGCGGGAGTAGCCAAAAACATTCAGTACTTC. Translating gives CASNPAGVAKNIQYF.

This sequence joins TRBV11-2 and TRBJ2-7; D is unresolved. This CDR3 region has 13 residues. The V gene lost 1 base and the J gene lost 4 bases, with 8 bases spanning the gap. Germline CDR1 and CDR2: SGHAT and FQNNGV. In DNA, the CDR3 is TGTGCCAGCAGCTTAGGGGCACAGTACGAGCAGTACTTC. It is translated as CASSLGAQYEQYF.

The gene calls are TRBV29-1 and TRBJ2-6, with 8 positions matching TRBD2. This CDR3 spans 17 amino acids. CDR1 is SQVTM and CDR2 is ANQGSEA in the germline V gene. With V trimmed by 7 bases and J by 0 bases, 11 bases remained unmatched. For the CDR3, the DNA is TGCAGCGGCCTGAGCGGGGGTCCTAACTCTGGGGCCAACGTCCTGACTTTC. The encoded protein is CSGLSGGPNSGANVLTF.

The chain has TRBV5-5 and TRBJ2-5, with D possibly matching TRBD2 (7 bases). The CDR3 spans 14 residues. In germline, CDR1 is SGHKS, CDR2 YYEKEE (reference sequence). Trimming took off 2 bases at V and 5 bases at J, with 13 bases between the two ends. CDR3 in DNA: TGTGCCAGCAGCTTCCCCGAGGGGGGGGAGACCCAGTACTTC. Translation: CASSFPEGGETQYF.

The chain couples TRBV11-2 to TRBJ2-3; 9 bases line up with TRBD2. CDR1 and CDR2 (germline): SGHAT, FQNNGV. This CDR3 contains 15 residues. J was trimmed by 4 bases and V by 6 bases; bases with no gene match: 8. CDR3 DNA: TGTGCCAGCAGTTACCATAGCGGGGGTGCAGATACGCAGTATTTT. Translated, it gives CASSYHSGGADTQYF.

The chain carries TRBV14 and TRBJ1-1; a possible D gene is TRBD1 (6 bases). Germline CDR1 and CDR2: SGHDN and FVKESK. This CDR3 has 15 residues. Trimming cost V 4 bases and J 1 base, with 13 bases left between them. CDR3 residues: CASSRTGPSNTEAFF. The CDR3 nucleotides are TGTGCCAGCAGCCGTACAGGGCCCTCGAACACTGAAGCTTTCTTT.

This clone occurred a few times. This rearrangement joins TRBV29-1 to TRBJ1-4; the D gene is possibly TRBD1 (6 bases). Germline CDR1 SQVTM, CDR2 ANQGSEA. CDR3 length equals 12 residues. Trimming cost V 3 bases and J 8 bases, with 10 bases left between them. Here the CDR3 reads CSVDEGTEKLFF. CDR3 nucleotides: TGCAGCGTTGACGAGGGGACAGAAAAACTGTTTTTT.

The chain joins TRBV11-2 to TRBJ2-7, with 11 bases fitting TRBD1. The CDR3 totals 16 residues. Trimming removed 4 bases from V and 0 bases from J; junction bases left unmatched: 5. CDR1 and CDR2 from the germline V gene are SGHAT and FQNNGV. CDR3 protein: CASSSAGQGGSYEQYF. CDR3 DNA: TGTGCCAGCAGCTCCGCGGGACAGGGGGGCTCCTACGAGCAGTACTTC.

This chain links TRBV9 with TRBJ2-7; maybe TRBD2 (5 bases). V lost 3 bases to trimming and J lost 3 bases, with 10 bases between them. In germline, CDR1 is SGDLS, CDR2 YYNGEE. CDR3 length: 13 residues. This chain's CDR3 is CASSARGGYEQYF. The CDR3 DNA follows: TGTGCCAGCAGCGCCCGGGGTGGCTACGAGCAGTACTTC. Together with reference TRBV9 and TRBJ2-7, the CDR3 gives the full variable domain: DSGVTQTPKHLITATGQRVTLRCSPRSGDLSVYWYQQSLDQGLQFLIQYYNGEERAKGNILERFSAQQFPDLHSELNLSSLELGDSALYFCASSARGGYEQYFGPGTRLTVT.